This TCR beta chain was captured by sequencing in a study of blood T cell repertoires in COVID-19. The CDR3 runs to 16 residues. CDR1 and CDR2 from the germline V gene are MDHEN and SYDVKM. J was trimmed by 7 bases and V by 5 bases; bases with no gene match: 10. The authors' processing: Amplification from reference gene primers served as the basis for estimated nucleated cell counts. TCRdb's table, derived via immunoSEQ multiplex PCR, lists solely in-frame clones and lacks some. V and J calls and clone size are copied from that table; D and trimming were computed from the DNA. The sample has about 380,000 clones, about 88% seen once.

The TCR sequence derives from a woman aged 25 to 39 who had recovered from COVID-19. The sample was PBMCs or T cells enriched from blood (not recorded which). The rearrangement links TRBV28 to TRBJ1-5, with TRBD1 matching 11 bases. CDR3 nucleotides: TGTGCCAGCAGTCCATGGACAGGGGGCGCCGGGCAGCCCCAGCATTTT. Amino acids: CASSPWTGGAGQPQHF.